The entry below gives a single TCR beta chain sequence along with its context. Its antigen is still unknown. No much larger clonotype is one base removed from it; base qualities were not supplied. This record belongs to a study of blood T cell repertoires in COVID-19 (dated by TCRdb to about 2020). With regard to the full study: Samples from collaborators originated in the United States, Italy and Spain and spanned both the acute and convalescent phases of COVID-19. The material from the prospective study consisted of cDNA or gDNA derived from T cells, B-cell-depleted T cells, or PBMCs. Subjects who had been exposed to COVID-19, were actively infected with it, or had recovered from it provided the deeply sampled blood TCRbeta repertoires that made up the dataset. The repertoires were released in a freely available public database meant as a resource for research on the immune response to SARS-CoV-2. Samples were obtained from the ongoing ImmuneRACE study (first 160 participants) and from some 1,300 subjects provided by 6 global collaborators. Nearly every sample came with metadata listing a de-identified subject ID, COVID-19 status, age in years and sex. Where HLA class I and class II types were available, the types were taken from metadata supplied by the sample provider, not from assay-based typing.

The immunoSEQ Assay, a bias-controlled multiplex PCR, was used to amplify TCRbeta CDR3 regions from genomic DNA. In the original analysis: Nucleated cell counts per sample were estimated from amplification of reference gene primers within the assay. Sequence reads were collapsed and filtered to measure the absolute abundance of every unique TCRbeta CDR3 rearrangement. For each sample, productive Simpson clonality was calculated as the square root of Simpson's diversity index across productive rearrangements. In its TCRdb copy, this immuneACCESS table keeps in-frame sequences only and misses some clones. Where compared with another copy, unresolved V genes explain less than half of these, and the others have no known cause. The D gene and trimming were derived from the DNA, and the V and J assignments and clone size from that table. Across this sample there are approximately 500,000 clones, with 70% to 90% seen only once. The ten biggest clones cover about 8% of the sample.

In Seattle, one collaborating source enrolled patients while the infection was active and tracked those patients longitudinally over the course of disease. The collaborating institutions used their own protocols to collect whole blood in K2EDTA tubes. For TCRbeta analysis, collaborators shipped samples as frozen whole blood, isolated PBMCs, or DNA extracted from either of those sample types. V gives up 3 bases and J gives up 1 base, and the segment between their germline ends measures 7 bases. The CDR3 contains 13 residues, cysteine and phenylalanine counted. The sequence is cut down to CDR3 DNA, 39 bases in frame from base 1. The germline V gene yields SGHVS for CDR1 and FNYEAQ for CDR2. Points the paper makes about the study in general: The quantity of clinical and demographic metadata differed by source and by participant and was supplied without curation.

Sample: peripheral blood. The receptor chain draws on TRBV7-6 and TRBJ2-7; the D gene cannot be resolved reliably. The receptor's source is a woman aged 45-60 years with COVID-19, enrolled during active disease. The CDR3 protein: CASSLADSYEQYF. The DNA sequence follows: TGTGCCAGCAGCTTGGCGGATTCCTACGAGCAGTACTTC. Outside the CDR3, residues come from the reference TRBV7-6 and TRBJ2-7 proteins, so the full variable domain is: GAGVSQSPRYKVTKRGQDVALRCDPISGHVSLYWYRQALGQGPEFLTYFNYEAQQDKSGLPNDRFSAERPEGSISTLTIQRTEQRDSAMYRCASSLADSYEQYFGPGTRLTVT.